This entry lists 27 T cell receptor beta chains sequenced from one sample in a study of shared clonotypes between healthy human individuals. Assay used: immunoSEQ multiplex PCR; TCRdb lists only in-frame clones, some missing. The sample has hundreds of thousands of clones, around 77% seen once; the top ten hold 12%. Sequencing was done on a sample of PBMCs. The receptor source for this set is a woman aged 35 to 49 in good health. Some clones in this sample may be carry-over from other donors' samples.

This chain links TRBV27 with TRBJ2-3; unclear D gene. Trimming removed 5 bases from V and 4 bases from J, with 19 bases in between. The CDR3 covers 16 residues. Germline V CDR1 and CDR2: MNHEY, SMNVEV (reference sequence). CDR3 coding DNA: TGTGCCAGCAGTCCCCGGACGGCTATCCACGCAGATACGCAGTATTTT. Protein: CASSPRTAIHADTQYF.

This clone has a count of ten or more. The genes are TRBV7-2 and TRBJ1-2; no definite D call. Germline V gives CDR1 SGHTA, CDR2 FQGNSA. V was cut by 1 base and J by 5 bases, with 8 bases left in between. The CDR3 length is 13 residues. CDR3 bases: TGTGCCAGCAGCTTAGACGGAGATTATGGCTACACCTTC. It yields the protein CASSLDGDYGYTF.

The gene calls are TRBV19 and TRBJ2-1, with 9 nucleotides matching TRBD2. The junction had 9 bases not matched to a gene; V was cut back by 3 bases and J by 6 bases. Germline values: CDR1 LNHDA, CDR2 SQIVND (reference sequence). This CDR3 spans 16 amino acids. DNA of the CDR3: TGTGCCAGTAGTATCTTAGCGGGAGCCACTTCCAATGAGCAGTTCTTC. Translation: CASSILAGATSNEQFF.

This clone has a count of ten or more. The rearrangement joins TRBV9 to TRBJ1-1, with TRBD1 matching 7 bases. Per the germline V gene, CDR1 is SGDLS and CDR2 is YYNGEE. V shed 4 bases and J 8 bases; nucleotides not matched to a gene: 8. There are 13 residues in the CDR3. The CDR3 loop is CASSPNDRVEAFF. The CDR3 nucleotides are TGTGCCAGCAGCCCAAACGACAGGGTAGAAGCTTTCTTT.

The V call is TRBV29-1, the J call TRBJ2-5, with 9 bases that match TRBD1. V lost 8 bases to trimming and J lost 4 bases; unmatched junction nucleotides: 2. Looked up from germline, CDR1 is SQVTM and CDR2 is ANQGSEA. The CDR3 spans 11 residues. The CDR3 sequence is CSMDRGETQYF. Here the CDR3 DNA reads TGCAGCATGGACAGGGGAGAGACCCAGTACTTC.

As to this clone: A far larger clone is off by one base, so a read error is likely. Distinct nucleotide sequences in the sample also encode this CDR3. This sequence joins TRBV9 and TRBJ2-2, with D perhaps TRBD2 (5 bases). In germline, CDR1 is SGDLS, CDR2 YYNGEE. The CDR3 length is 15 residues. CDR3 sequence reads: CASSVVAGNTGELFF. The CDR3 bases are TGCGCCAGCAGCGTAGTTGCGGGGAACACCGGGGAGCTGTTTTTT. Looking up the rest from reference TRBV9 and TRBJ2-2 gives the full variable domain: DSGVTQTPKHLITATGQRVTLRCSPRSGDLSVYWYQQSLDQGLQFLIQYYNGEERAKGNILERFSAQQFPDLHSELNLSSLELGDSALYFCASSVVAGNTGELFFGEGSRLTVL.

This clone was counted between two and nine times. The rearrangement links TRBV28 to TRBJ2-5; TRBD1 or TRBD2 may be the D gene (5 bases each). The CDR3 is 17 residues long. V dropped 5 bases and J dropped 4 bases, with 23 bases sitting between them. Germline CDR1 is MDHEN and CDR2 is SYDVKM. CDR3 in amino acids: CASSTRFGAVAGETQYF. The CDR3 coding sequence is TGTGCCAGCAGTACCCGTTTCGGGGCGGTCGCGGGAGAGACCCAGTACTTC.

The V and J genes are TRBV2 and TRBJ1-5; no clear D. Trimming removed 4 bases at V and 5 bases at J, with 9 bases between. Germline loops: CDR1 SNHLY, CDR2 FYNNEI. The CDR3 has 13 residues. This chain's CDR3 is CASSGYRDQPQHF. CDR3 nucleotides: TGTGCCAGCAGTGGTTACAGAGATCAGCCCCAGCATTTT.

As concerns this clone: The likely explanation is a read error, given a far larger clone one base away. CDR3 protein: CSVESPRNVDTQYF. CDR3 bases: TGCAGCGTTGAAAGCCCCCGGAACGTAGATACGCAGTATTTT. The chain carries TRBV29-1 and TRBJ2-3; no definite D call. The CDR3 extends over 14 amino acids. The V and J ends lost 2 bases and 5 bases respectively, with 14 bases between them. Germline V gene sequence: CDR1 SQVTM, CDR2 ANQGSEA.

This chain uses TRBV5-1 with TRBJ1-4; 7 nucleotides agree with TRBD1. From germline, CDR1 is SGHRS and CDR2 YFSETQ. The CDR3 totals 13 residues. The V gene end was trimmed by 5 bases and the J gene end by 7 bases; junction bases not matched to a gene: 5. Here the CDR3 reads CASRGEGAEKLFF. The CDR3 bases are TGCGCCAGCAGAGGGGAGGGGGCTGAAAAACTGTTTTTT.

This clone was seen only a few times. The chain couples TRBV6-5 to TRBJ2-7, with no clear D. Deletions cut 0 bases from V and 9 bases from J, with 18 bases between. The CDR3 contains 15 residues. Germline assignment: CDR1 MNHEY and CDR2 SVGAGI. DNA of the CDR3: TGTGCCAGCAGTTACTCGATCGGGCGGACGAACCCGCAGTACTTC. Its translation: CASSYSIGRTNPQYF.

This chain joins TRBV21-1 and TRBJ2-5; TRBD1, as called in the table, went unchecked against the DNA. The J call may be incorrect, as the DNA end agrees better with TRBJ2-7. TRBV21-1 is given as a pseudogene. The CDR3 totals 15 residues. The CDR3 protein is CASSKALPGLHEQYF. In DNA, the CDR3 is TGTGCCAGCAGCAAAGCGCTCCCAGGGTTACACGAGCAGTACTTC.

Details on this clone: The junction differs from germline at one of its ends, possibly a read error. The CDR3: CAGSFLGQTNTGELFF. The CDR3, as DNA: TGCGCCGGCAGCTTCTTGGGACAAACAAACACCGGGGAGCTGTTTTTT. The chain joins TRBV5-1 to TRBJ2-2; tentatively, D is TRBD1 (6 bases). The CDR3 consists of 16 residues. Germline loops: CDR1 SGHRS, CDR2 YFSETQ.

This clone occurred a few times. The chain uses TRBV18 and TRBJ1-5; TRBD1 is a possible D gene (6 bases). The germline CDR1 and CDR2 sequences are KGHSH and LQKENI. The CDR3 has 15 amino acids. Deletions cut 2 bases from V and 6 bases from J, with 14 bases between. CDR3 protein: CASSPDAGGRQPQHF. In nucleotides, the CDR3 is TGTGCCAGCTCACCAGATGCTGGGGGCCGTCAGCCCCAGCATTTT.

For the CDR3, the DNA is TGTGCCTGGACGACAGGTCACACTGAAGCTTTCTTT. As protein: CAWTTGHTEAFF. This chain uses TRBV30 with TRBJ1-1; the D gene is possibly TRBD1 (6 bases). The CDR3 consists of 12 residues. Germline CDR1 reads GTSNPN; CDR2 reads SVGIG (reference sequence). Trimming pared 4 bases from V and 3 bases from J, leaving 9 bases between.

The chain couples TRBV9 to TRBJ2-7; 10 bases are shared with TRBD1. Unmatched junction bases numbered 9, after V lost 4 bases and J lost 5 bases. Germline V CDR1 and CDR2: SGDLS, YYNGEE. CDR3 length: 15 amino acids. CDR3 nucleotide sequence: TGTGCCAGCAGCTCAGGGACAGGGGTTATCCACGAGCAGTACTTC. This codes for CASSSGTGVIHEQYF. The entire variable domain, with the rest obtained from reference TRBV9 and TRBJ2-7, is as follows: DSGVTQTPKHLITATGQRVTLRCSPRSGDLSVYWYQQSLDQGLQFLIQYYNGEERAKGNILERFSAQQFPDLHSELNLSSLELGDSALYFCASSSGTGVIHEQYFGPGTRLTVT.

This CDR3 reads CASSLKGLLEGYTF. The CDR3 region has the DNA TGCGCCAGCAGCTTGAAGGGCCTGCTGGAGGGCTACACCTTC. V gene TRBV5-1 combines with J gene TRBJ1-2, with no clear D. V lost 1 base to trimming and J lost 8 bases, with 15 bases between them. The CDR3 contains 14 residues. CDR1 SGHRS and CDR2 YFSETQ come from the germline V gene.

With respect to this clone: A single base is all that separates this from a far larger clone, so a read error is likely. The DNA is left out, because the CDR3 cannot be placed on it with certainty; the CDR3 is given as TCRdb lists it. This sample includes further DNA sequences coding for the same CDR3. The genes are TRBV29-1 and TRBJ1-1. Germline lookup yields CDR1 SQVTM and CDR2 ANQGSEA. From its first to its last residue, the CDR3 has 12 amino acids. CDR3 residues: CSVAGGIAEAFF.

In this sample, this clone turned up many times. Other DNA sequences in this sample translate to the same CDR3. V gene TRBV4-2 combines with J gene TRBJ1-1; perhaps TRBD1 as D (6 bases). The CDR3 consists of 13 residues. Germline-derived CDR1 and CDR2 are LGHNA and YNFKEQ. The ends were cut back, 4 bases at V and 4 bases at J, with 10 bases in the middle. The CDR3 DNA sequence: TGTGCCAGCAGCCGTACAGGGAGCACTGAAGCTTTCTTT. Encoded protein: CASSRTGSTEAFF.

This clone was found once. The rearrangement joins TRBV19 to TRBJ1-5; the D is unclear. Per germline, CDR1 LNHDA and CDR2 SQIVND (reference sequence). V shed 5 bases and J shed 3 bases, with 11 bases lying between them. CDR3 size: 14 residues. As DNA, the CDR3 is TGTGCCAGTAGTCTGGGCACATCCAATCAGCCCCAGCATTTT. Translating it yields CASSLGTSNQPQHF.

This clone has at least ten counts. J is TRBJ2-1 and V is TRBV9; no reliable D call. Germline CDR1 and CDR2: SGDLS and YYNGEE. The V gene lost 0 bases and the J gene lost 0 bases, with 10 bases spanning the gap. The length of the CDR3 is 16 residues. CDR3 protein: CASSVDGANSYNEQFF. The CDR3, as DNA: TGTGCCAGCAGCGTAGATGGCGCCAACTCCTACAATGAGCAGTTCTTC.

The chain is built from TRBV4-3 and TRBJ2-3; 8 positions match TRBD2. The CDR3 extends over 16 amino acids. In germline, CDR1 is LGHNA, CDR2 YSLEER. V was pared by 2 bases and J by 0 bases, with 4 bases of the junction left unmatched. This chain's CDR3 is CASSQRASGSTDTQYF. The DNA for the CDR3 is TGCGCCAGCAGCCAAAGGGCTAGCGGGAGCACAGATACGCAGTATTTT.

The chain links TRBV18 to TRBJ2-4; no reliable D call. The V end was cut by 2 bases, the J end by 5 bases, with 19 bases between. The germline V gene encodes CDR1 KGHSH and CDR2 LQKENI. The CDR3 totals 17 residues. The CDR3 coding sequence is TGTGCCAGCTCACCAGGAAGGCCAAAAGCTCGGCAAAACATTCAGTACTTC. As protein: CASSPGRPKARQNIQYF. Complete variable domain (other parts from reference TRBV18 and TRBJ2-4): NAGVMQNPRHLVRRRGQEARLRCSPMKGHSHVYWYRQLPEEGLKFMVYLQKENIIDESGMPKERFSAEFPKEGPSILRIQQVVRGDSAAYFCASSPGRPKARQNIQYFGAGTRLSVL.

This clone was seen repeatedly, ten times or more. The J gene is TRBJ1-3, the V gene TRBV7-2; D unclear. The CDR3 is made up of 16 amino acids. Per germline, CDR1 SGHTA and CDR2 FQGNSA. Between the trimmed V and J ends, which lost 2 bases and 0 bases, there was a span of 11 bases. The CDR3 DNA reads as TGTGCCAGCAGCTTAAGTACACCATCCTCTGGAAACACCATATATTTT. This translates into CASSLSTPSSGNTIYF.

The chain uses TRBV29-1 and TRBJ2-7, with 11 bases that match TRBD1. V lost 6 bases, J lost 9 bases, and 7 bases stayed unmatched. Germline V lookup: CDR1 SQVTM, CDR2 ANQGSEA. This CDR3 has 12 residues. Here the CDR3 DNA reads TGCAGCGTGGGGACAGGGGGTTCTGGGCAGTACTTC. Its protein product is CSVGTGGSGQYF.

This clone was observed a handful of times. A far larger clone differs by one base, so this is likely a read error. Other DNA sequences of this sample code for an identical CDR3. The chain joins TRBV7-3 to TRBJ2-1, with 7 nucleotides matching TRBD2. The CDR3 has 13 amino acids. Trimming cost V 3 bases and J 10 bases; bases outside gene matches: 6. The germline gives CDR1 SGHTA, CDR2 FQGTGA. In nucleotides, the CDR3 is TGTGCCAGCAGCTTGACCCCGGGACTAGAGCAGTTCTTC. Residues: CASSLTPGLEQFF.

The chain couples TRBV7-9 to TRBJ2-1; 11 bases are shared with TRBD2. After removal of 5 bases from V and 6 bases from J, the junction contained 3 bases not matched to a gene. The CDR3 is made up of 14 amino acids. Germline assignment: CDR1 SEHNR and CDR2 FQNEAQ (reference sequence). The CDR3 sequence: CASSRGTSGNEQFF. CDR3 DNA sequence: TGTGCCAGCAGCCGAGGGACTAGCGGCAATGAGCAGTTCTTC.